This TCR beta chain is from a study of OX40 agonist ivuxolimab in advanced cancers. About this clone: The antigen is unknown.

Study conclusions and caveats: Among some nonresponders, normalized T-cell clonal expansion was also low.

Sequenced by immunoSEQ multiplex PCR; TCRdb stores in-frame clones only, minus some. The repertoire holds tens of thousands of clones, with 89% as singletons. The TCR sequence derives from an adult with an advanced solid tumor such as melanoma, head and neck, liver or kidney cancer. This specimen consisted of CD4+ or CD8+ T cells sorted from blood, obtained in a trial of the OX40 agonist ivuxolimab.

The CDR3 nucleotides are TGCGCCAGCAGTGAGGCGATCGGGACAGGGGGGAATCAGCCCCAGCATTTT. It is translated as CASSEAIGTGGNQPQHF. V is TRBV10-2 and J is TRBJ1-5, with TRBD1 matching 11 bases. This CDR3 has 17 residues. V gave up 2 bases and J gave up 4 bases; unmatched junction bases: 7. Germline CDR1 reads WSHSY; CDR2 reads SAAADI.